The rows below give T cell receptor beta chains drawn from one sample of a study of cytomegalovirus exposure and HLA in healthy donors. Some clones are missing from TCRdb's copy, which holds only in-frame ones; the method was immunoSEQ multiplex PCR. The sample includes about 69,000 clones, roughly 74% of them seen just once. Sequencing used PBMCs. All receptors derive from a woman aged 60 to 75 in good health and CMV-seropositive. Both conserved end residues are part of each CDR3. D genes are given only for firm matches. The size field is filled for only some rows; it gives once, few, many or a size class.

j_call: TRBJ1-2
clone_size: .
v_call: TRBV5-4
d_call: TRBD1
cdr3_aa: CASSSQGDREGGYTF
cdr3_nt: TGTGCCAGCAGCTCTCAGGGGGACAGGGAGGGCGGCTACACCTTC

j_call: TRBJ2-5
clone_size: .
v_call: TRBV21-1
d_call: .
cdr3_aa: CASTNCGRGQETQYF
cdr3_nt: TGTGCCAGCACCAATTGCGGGCGGGGGCAAGAGACCCAGTACTTC

j_call: TRBJ1-5
clone_size: .
v_call: TRBV27
d_call: .
cdr3_aa: CASSPDAGLNQPQHF
cdr3_nt: TGTGCCAGCAGTCCCGACGCGGGGTTGAATCAGCCCCAGCATTTT

j_call: TRBJ2-3
clone_size: .
v_call: TRBV5-6
d_call: .
cdr3_aa: CASSLVLTGKSTDTQYF
cdr3_nt: TGTGCCAGCAGCTTGGTCCTTACAGGGAAAAGCACAGATACGCAGTATTTT

j_call: TRBJ1-2
clone_size: .
v_call: TRBV10-3
d_call: .
cdr3_aa: CAISGGGSGYTF
cdr3_nt: TGTGCCATATCCGGGGGGGGGAGTGGCTACACCTTC

j_call: TRBJ1-4
clone_size: few
v_call: TRBV6-5
d_call: TRBD1
cdr3_aa: CASRTGVFNEKLFF
cdr3_nt: TGTGCCAGCAGGACAGGGGTCTTTAATGAAAAACTGTTTTTT

j_call: TRBJ2-3
clone_size: few
v_call: TRBV6-6
d_call: TRBD2
cdr3_aa: CASSLGLAGGIDTQYF
cdr3_nt: TGTGCCAGCAGCTTGGGACTAGCGGGGGGGATCGATACGCAGTATTTT

j_call: TRBJ1-5
clone_size: .
v_call: TRBV27
d_call: .
cdr3_aa: CASSLSGGINQPQHF
cdr3_nt: TGTGCCAGCAGTTTATCCGGGGGTATAAATCAGCCCCAGCATTTT

j_call: TRBJ1-1
clone_size: few
v_call: TRBV19
d_call: TRBD1
cdr3_aa: CASSIGGQGMSTEAFF
cdr3_nt: TGTGCCAGTAGTATAGGGGGACAGGGGATGAGCACTGAAGCTTTCTTT

j_call: TRBJ1-1
clone_size: .
v_call: TRBV5-1
d_call: TRBD1
cdr3_aa: CASSFKGQGTEAFF
cdr3_nt: TGCGCCAGCAGCTTTAAGGGACAGGGGACTGAAGCTTTCTTT

j_call: TRBJ2-1
clone_size: .
v_call: TRBV9
d_call: .
cdr3_aa: CASSVSSGTSYNEQFF
cdr3_nt: TGTGCCAGCAGCGTATCTTCCGGGACATCTTACAATGAGCAGTTCTTC

j_call: TRBJ2-3
clone_size: once
v_call: TRBV2
d_call: TRBD1
cdr3_aa: CASRGTGPSTDTQYF
cdr3_nt: TGTGCCAGCAGGGGGACAGGGCCTAGCACAGATACGCAGTATTTT

j_call: TRBJ2-7
clone_size: .
v_call: TRBV29-1
d_call: .
cdr3_aa: CSVASEDRAGGEQYF
cdr3_nt: TGCAGCGTAGCGTCGGAGGACCGAGCGGGTGGAGAGCAGTACTTC

j_call: TRBJ2-7
clone_size: many
v_call: TRBV5-6
d_call: TRBD2
cdr3_aa: CASSFRYSGRPQYEQYF
cdr3_nt: TGTGCCAGCAGCTTCCGTTATAGCGGGAGGCCCCAATACGAGCAGTACTTC

j_call: TRBJ2-3
clone_size: .
v_call: TRBV2
d_call: .
cdr3_aa: CASASQEKSTDTQYF
cdr3_nt: TGTGCCAGCGCTTCACAGGAAAAGAGCACAGATACGCAGTATTTT

j_call: TRBJ1-4
clone_size: .
v_call: TRBV18
d_call: .
cdr3_aa: CASSPAWEINEKLFF
cdr3_nt: TGTGCCAGCTCACCCGCGTGGGAGATTAATGAAAAACTGTTTTTT

j_call: TRBJ2-3
clone_size: .
v_call: TRBV10-3
d_call: TRBD2
cdr3_aa: CAISSSGGATDTQYF
cdr3_nt: TGTGCCATCAGTTCTAGCGGGGGGGCTACAGATACGCAGTATTTT

j_call: TRBJ1-2
clone_size: few
v_call: TRBV6-5
d_call: .
cdr3_aa: CASSYVRAPGSTF
cdr3_nt: TGTGCCAGCAGTTACGTGCGGGCCCCTGGATCCACCTTC

j_call: TRBJ1-2
clone_size: .
v_call: TRBV4-1
d_call: TRBD1
cdr3_aa: CASSQEGGQGTYGYTF
cdr3_nt: TGCGCCAGCAGCCAAGAAGGTGGACAGGGGACCTATGGCTACACCTTC

j_call: TRBJ1-2
clone_size: .
v_call: TRBV10-3
d_call: .
cdr3_aa: CAVTTDRGSGYTF
cdr3_nt: TGTGCCGTTACAACTGATCGGGGATCTGGCTACACCTTC